The rows below give T cell receptor beta chains drawn from one sample of a study of OX40 agonist ivuxolimab in advanced cancers. The repertoire was sequenced with immunoSEQ multiplex PCR; TCRdb's copy has only in-frame clones and lacks some. The sample holds approximately 50,000 clones, roughly 85% seen once. The sequenced sample was CD4+ or CD8+ T cells sorted from blood, obtained in a trial of the OX40 agonist ivuxolimab. The receptor set was obtained from an adult with an advanced solid tumor such as melanoma, head and neck, liver or kidney cancer. The CDR3 runs from the conserved cysteine through the conserved F or W. The order of the fields is J gene, V gene, D gene, CDR3 length, clone size, CDR3 DNA, CDR3 protein. A D gene is named only where the DNA matches it firmly. The size entry is marked missing in some rows and otherwise reads once, few, many or a size class.

TRBJ2-3	TRBV5-1	-	16	-	TGCGCCAGCAGCACCGGACAGCCCCAACTCACAGATACGCAGTATTTT	CASSTGQPQLTDTQYF
TRBJ1-4	TRBV19	TRBD1	14	-	TGTGCCAGTGGAACAGGGGGAACTAATGAAAAACTGTTTTTT	CASGTGGTNEKLFF
TRBJ2-4	TRBV5-1	-	14	-	TGTGCCAGCAGCCCTCCGGGGGCCAAAAACATTCAGTACTTC	CASSPPGAKNIQYF
TRBJ1-6	TRBV6-9	TRBD1	16	-	TGTGCCATCTCCACGAGGCCGGGACAGGAGAATTCACCCCTCCACTTT	CAISTRPGQENSPLHF
TRBJ2-2	TRBV7-3	-	12	-	TGTGCCAGCAGCTTAAGCACCGGGGAGCTGTTTTTT	CASSLSTGELFF
TRBJ1-5	TRBV28	-	13	-	TGTGCCAGCAGTACGCCCCAGGAAAGGCCCCAGCATTTT	CASSTPQERPQHF
TRBJ1-1	TRBV19	-	16	-	TGTGCCAGTACCGCCTTGGGTCTCTCGGGGCGTATTGAAGCTTTCTTT	CASTALGLSGRIEAFF
TRBJ1-4	TRBV5-6	TRBD1	14	-	TGTGCCAGCAGCTTCGGGACAGGGTACGAAAAACTGTTTTTT	CASSFGTGYEKLFF
TRBJ2-5	TRBV7-6	-	16	-	TGTGCCAGCAGCCGGCGGCCTCAGGGAAGCCAAGAGACCCAGTACTTC	CASSRRPQGSQETQYF
TRBJ2-1	TRBV11-1	TRBD1	16	-	TGTGCCAGCAAGTATCGAAGGACAGGGGATTACAATGAGCAGTTCTTC	CASKYRRTGDYNEQFF
TRBJ1-3	TRBV18	-	15	few	TGTGCCAGCTCACCCCTGACAGATTCTGGAAACACCATATATTTT	CASSPLTDSGNTIYF
TRBJ2-7	TRBV11-2	-	15	-	TGTGCCAGCAGCTCCCCCCGAGCACGAGGGGACGAGCAGTACTTC	CASSSPRARGDEQYF